This TCR beta chain emerged from a study of blood T cell repertoires in COVID-19 (dated by TCRdb to between 2020 and 2021). With respect to the entire study: Samples from collaborators originated in the United States, Italy and Spain and spanned both the acute and convalescent phases of COVID-19. Sample metadata almost always included a de-identified subject ID, COVID-19 status, age in years and sex. Where available, HLA class I and class II types were taken from metadata supplied by the sample provider and were not determined by assay-based typing. The samples were drawn from the first 160 participants of the ongoing ImmuneRACE study and from 1,200 or so subjects provided by 6 global collaborators. A freely available public database, intended as a resource for researchers studying the immune response to SARS-CoV-2, is where the repertoires were released. Subjects who had been exposed to COVID-19, were actively infected with it, or had recovered from it provided the deeply sampled blood TCRbeta repertoires that made up the dataset. The material from the prospective study consisted of cDNA or gDNA derived from T cells, B-cell-depleted T cells, or PBMCs. The paper as a whole reports these results and caveats: The amount of clinical and demographic metadata varied by source and participant and was provided uncurated.

In Seattle, one collaborating source enrolled patients while the infection was active and tracked those patients longitudinally over the course of disease. Collaborating institutions collected whole blood in K2EDTA tubes following their own protocols. For TCRbeta analysis, collaborators shipped samples in one of three forms: frozen whole blood, isolated PBMCs, or DNA extracted from either of those sample types. For this clone: It lacks a known antigen. The sample holds no much larger clone one base away, and base qualities are not on file.

The germline V gene sets CDR1 to SGHRS and CDR2 to YFSETQ. The CDR3 spans 16 residues, from the cysteine through the phenylalanine. Only the CDR3 DNA is retained, 48 bases long and in frame from the first base. V is pared back by 0 bases and J by 0 bases, with 12 bases lying between the germline termini. The immunoSEQ Assay, a bias-controlled multiplex PCR, was used to amplify TCRbeta CDR3 regions from genomic DNA. The original methods were these. The number of nucleated cells in each sample was estimated by amplification of reference gene primers within the assay. Sequence reads were collapsed and filtered to measure the absolute abundance of every unique TCRbeta CDR3 rearrangement. For each sample, productive Simpson clonality was calculated as the square root of Simpson's diversity index across productive rearrangements. The source is immuneACCESS, and TCRdb retained only in-frame sequences with V and J called. Part of the clones is not carried over; for the studies checked, unresolved V genes explain less than half of this, and the remainder is unexplained. The V and J calls and clone size are taken from that table; D and trimming were inferred from the DNA. The sample has 150,000 or so clones on record, 65% to 90% of them singletons. The top ten clones comprise about 12% of the sample.

Sequencing was performed on peripheral blood. The chain is assembled from TRBV5-1 and TRBJ1-1; no D gene can be assigned with confidence. The origin of this receptor is a woman aged 60-70 years with COVID-19, enrolled during active disease. CDR3 reads: CASSLARGSMNTEAFF. At the DNA level, the sequence is TGCGCCAGCAGCTTGGCCAGAGGGTCCATGAACACTGAAGCTTTCTTT.